Reported below is one TCR beta chain. How the authors handled the data: For nucleated cells, counts were estimated from reference gene primer amplification. Repertoires were generated with immunoSEQ multiplex PCR, while TCRdb's copy carries only in-frame clones and drops some. That table is the source of V, J and clone size, and D and trimming were worked out from the DNA. Found here are 85,000 to 95,000 clones, around 88% of them singletons; the top ten hold 18%. This entry is derived from a study of blood T cell repertoires in COVID-19. At the level of the study: Italy, Spain and the United States were the sources of the convalescent and acute COVID-19 samples. Sample material is recorded as cDNA or gDNA derived from T cells, B-cell-depleted T cells, or PBMCs.

The specimen was peripheral blood. This TCR was sampled from a woman older than 75 with acute or convalescent COVID-19.

The CDR3 nucleotides read TGTGCCAGCAGCTTAGAGCAGGGGGCCCTCTACGAGCAGTACTTC. It specifies CASSLEQGALYEQYF. V gene TRBV11-2 combines with J gene TRBJ2-7; TRBD1 matches 8 bases. Germline V gives CDR1 SGHAT, CDR2 FQNNGV. The V gene end was trimmed by 0 bases and the J gene end by 3 bases; junction bases not matched to a gene: 4. The CDR3 contains 15 residues.